Detailed here is one TCR beta chain. This sample was included in a study of T cell changes during pregnancy in multiple sclerosis. Losses at the gene ends were 1 base for V and 0 bases for J; bases not matched to a gene: 12. Germline V lookup: CDR1 SGHVS, CDR2 FQNEAQ. The CDR3 runs 20 residues. The data were produced by immunoSEQ multiplex PCR, yet TCRdb's version contains in-frame clones alone and is incomplete. The sample holds fewer than 85,000 clones, roughly 92% seen once. The receptor was derived from a female donor with multiple sclerosis, enrolled in a pregnancy study. The V and J genes are TRBV7-8 and TRBJ2-5; 12 bases align to TRBD2. The sample in question was peripheral blood, obtained in the second trimester of pregnancy. CDR3 DNA: TGTGCCAGCAGCTTAGTAGAGGAAACTAGCGGGGGGTCGTACCAAGAGACCCAGTACTTC. Its protein is CASSLVEETSGGSYQETQYF.